This T cell receptor beta chain was found in a study of T cell changes during pregnancy in multiple sclerosis. CDR1 and CDR2 from the germline V gene are SGHRS and YFSETQ. This CDR3 region has 15 residues. J was trimmed by 1 base and V by 3 bases; bases with no gene match: 1. Clones were sequenced by immunoSEQ multiplex PCR, and TCRdb holds only the in-frame ones, with some missing. The top ten clones hold roughly 1.4% of a sample with 60,000 to 65,000 clones, just under 95% of them seen once. This receptor was taken from a female donor with multiple sclerosis, enrolled in a pregnancy study. The chain carries TRBV5-1 and TRBJ2-5; TRBD2 matches 12 bases. The material was peripheral blood, obtained in the second trimester of pregnancy. CDR3 loop: CASSSTSGSQETQYF. CDR3 sequence (DNA): TGCGCCAGCAGCTCGACTAGCGGGAGCCAAGAGACCCAGTACTTC.